This TCR beta chain was captured in a study of tumor and adjacent non-tumor tissue in lung cancer (dated by TCRdb to 2016 to 2019). With regard to the full study: By cancer type, the cohort comprised about 13 adenocarcinoma patients, 2 squamous cell carcinoma patients and 1 small cell lung cancer patient. The 15 enrolled patients, of whom about 10 were men and 5 were women, were aged roughly 31 to 85 years and were diagnosed with TNM stage I to III disease. Bulk TCRbeta repertoires were compared between lung tumor tissue and matched distant non-tumor lung tissue obtained from more than twelve lung cancer patients. Sequencing produced about 120,000,000 productive TCRbeta reads in total, an average of about 3.8 million reads per sample. More than 25 paired specimens, one tumor and one normal lung sample per patient, were profiled by TCRbeta CDR3 sequencing. Findings and caveats that apply to the study as a whole: The sequencing platform is not named in the methods, and unique molecular identifiers are not mentioned. A significantly larger cumulative share of the repertoire was made up by the top 100 clones in normal lung than in tumor tissue. Because peripheral blood was not sequenced, blood TCRbeta repertoires in the lung cancer patients of the study were not examined. Significantly higher TCR diversity was found in younger patients, and higher tumor TCR diversity was associated with shorter overall and disease-free survival. The cohort had only 15 patients, and the authors noted that larger samples and more detailed clinical data are needed. Tumor tissue showed significantly higher TCR diversity (inverse Simpson) than normal lung tissue, at about 400 vs 150 (P = 0.0075, Mann-Whitney U test).

Libraries were made using multiplex PCR. TCRdb names Illumina HiSeq 2500 as the instrument used. TCRbeta libraries were constructed through three rounds of nested PCR with primers (Table S4) according to protocols modified from ARM-PCR. Before sequencing, PCR products in the 200-500 bp range were cut out of the gel and cleaned up using the QIAquick gel extraction kit. On the authors' methods: Reads were cleaned using Trimmomatic, were merged into complete CDR3 sequences using FLASH, and were assigned to V(D)J germline segments using MiTCR. Clonal diversity was calculated as the inverse Simpson's index using VDJtools. Productive reads were defined as in-frame sequences without a premature stop codon. TCRdb took the public reads, trimmed them with fastp at Q25, ran MiXCR for clone calling and kept in-frame beta chains. Entries are consolidated by CDR3 protein sequence, retaining the most common genes and DNA. TCRdb, not the original authors, processed these V and J calls. The sample profile shows some 70,000 distinct CDR3 sequences; less than 75% of them were found once. The ten most abundant clones make up about 27% of the sample.

This clonotype showed up just once. Its recognized antigen is unknown. The junction differs from germline at one of its ends, possibly a read error. RNA was isolated from bulk unsorted tissue, and RNA quality was assessed with a NanoDrop ND-1000 and an Agilent 2100. Normal lung samples were distant non-tumor tissue taken more than 3 cm from the tumor edge. Donors were newly diagnosed lung cancer patients admitted for thoracic surgery in China between August and November 2014, without prior chemotherapy. Patients with previous radiotherapy or chemotherapy, or with another concurrent cancer, were excluded from the study. Surgical tissue pieces of roughly 1-2 cm3 were preserved in RNAlater solution and stored at -80 °C until use. CDR1 and CDR2, looked up from the germline V gene, are SGHDT and YYEEEE. Including the terminal cysteine and phenylalanine, the CDR3 comprises 16 residues. Only CDR3 DNA remains: 48 bases, in frame from the first base.

This chain joins TRBV5-6 to TRBJ2-3; the central 7 bases match TRBD2. The sequence was obtained from a woman in her forties or fifties with non-small cell lung cancer. Specimen: distant non-tumor lung tissue. The CDR3 reads as follows: CTSSLVSSGVRDTQYF. Read as DNA, the sequence is TGTACCAGCAGCTTGGTATCTAGCGGCGTGAGGGATACGCAGTATTTC.